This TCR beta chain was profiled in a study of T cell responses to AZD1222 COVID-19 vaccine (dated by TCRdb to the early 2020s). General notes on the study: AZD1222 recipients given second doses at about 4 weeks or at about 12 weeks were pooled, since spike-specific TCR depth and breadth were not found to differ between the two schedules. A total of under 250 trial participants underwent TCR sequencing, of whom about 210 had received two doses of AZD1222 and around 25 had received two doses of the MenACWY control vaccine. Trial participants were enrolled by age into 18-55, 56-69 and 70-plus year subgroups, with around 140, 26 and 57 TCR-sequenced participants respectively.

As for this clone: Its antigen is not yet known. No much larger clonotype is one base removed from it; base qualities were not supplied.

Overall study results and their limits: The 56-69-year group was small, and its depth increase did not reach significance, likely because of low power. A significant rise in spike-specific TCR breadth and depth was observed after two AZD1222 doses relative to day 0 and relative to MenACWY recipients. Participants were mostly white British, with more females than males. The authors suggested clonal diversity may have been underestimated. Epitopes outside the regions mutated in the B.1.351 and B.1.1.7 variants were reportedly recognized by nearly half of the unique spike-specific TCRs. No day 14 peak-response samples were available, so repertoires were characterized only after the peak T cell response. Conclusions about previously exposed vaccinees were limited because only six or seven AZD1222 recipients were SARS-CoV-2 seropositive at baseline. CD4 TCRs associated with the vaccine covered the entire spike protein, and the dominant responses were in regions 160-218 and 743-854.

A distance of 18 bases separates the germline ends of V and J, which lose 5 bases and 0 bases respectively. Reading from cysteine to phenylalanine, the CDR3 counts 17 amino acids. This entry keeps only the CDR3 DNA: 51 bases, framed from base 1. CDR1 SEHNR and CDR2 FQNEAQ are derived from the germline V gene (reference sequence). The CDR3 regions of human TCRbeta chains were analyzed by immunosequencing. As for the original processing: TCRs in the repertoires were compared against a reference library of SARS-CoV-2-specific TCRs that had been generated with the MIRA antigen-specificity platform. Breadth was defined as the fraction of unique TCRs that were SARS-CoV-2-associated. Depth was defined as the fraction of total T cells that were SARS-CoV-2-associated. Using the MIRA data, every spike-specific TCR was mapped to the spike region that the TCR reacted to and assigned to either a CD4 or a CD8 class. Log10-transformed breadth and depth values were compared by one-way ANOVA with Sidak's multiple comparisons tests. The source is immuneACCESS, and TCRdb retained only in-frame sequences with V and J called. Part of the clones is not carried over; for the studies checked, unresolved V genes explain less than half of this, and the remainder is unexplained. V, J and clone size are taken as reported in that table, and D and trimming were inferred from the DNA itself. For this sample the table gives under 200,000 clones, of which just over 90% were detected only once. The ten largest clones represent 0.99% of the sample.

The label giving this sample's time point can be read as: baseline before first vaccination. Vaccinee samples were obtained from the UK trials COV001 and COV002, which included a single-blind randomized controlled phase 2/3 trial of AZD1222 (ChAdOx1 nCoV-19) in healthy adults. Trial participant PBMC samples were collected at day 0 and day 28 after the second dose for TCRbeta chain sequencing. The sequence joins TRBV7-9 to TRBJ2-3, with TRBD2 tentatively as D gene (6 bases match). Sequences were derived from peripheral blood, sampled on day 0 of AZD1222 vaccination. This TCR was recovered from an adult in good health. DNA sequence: TGTGCCAGCAGCACCGGGACTGAGTACACTAGCACAGATACGCAGTATTTT. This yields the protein CASSTGTEYTSTDTQYF.